The T cell receptor (beta chain) under discussion was sequenced for a study of blood T cell repertoires in COVID-19. As for the study in general: Whether acute or convalescent, the COVID-19 samples came from the United States, Italy and Spain. PBMCs, B-cell-depleted T cells, or T cells provided the cDNA or gDNA that made up the material.

Per germline, CDR1 LNHDA and CDR2 SQIVND (reference sequence). Trimming removed 6 bases from V and 3 bases from J, with 9 bases in between. The CDR3 is 13 residues long. Data came from immunoSEQ multiplex PCR; TCRdb stores just in-frame clones and leaves some out. The table records about 220,000 clones, around 81% of them present only once. The chain uses TRBV19 and TRBJ2-1; D is perhaps TRBD1 (6 bases). The specimen was peripheral blood. This TCR was recovered from a woman in her seventies with acute or convalescent COVID-19. CDR3 in DNA: TGTGCCAGTAGGCTACAGGGCTACAATGAGCAGTTCTTC. Its protein is CASRLQGYNEQFF.